The sequence of this T cell receptor beta chain was determined in a study of shared clonotypes between healthy human individuals. Study-level results: A limitation of the genetic and exposure-history diversity represented arose from few donors.

As concerns this clone: The antigen is not known.

Naive CD8 isolation took CD45RO-negative cells positively selected for CCR7 and excluded terminally differentiated effector memory CD45RA+ cells. Each cell subset's genomic DNA was divided evenly among several immunoSEQ plates. Method: immunoSEQ multiplex PCR; TCRdb's copy keeps in-frame clones and lacks some. The sample has 500,000 to 700,000 clones; 90% to 95% are singletons. Sequencing used naive CD8+ T cells sorted from blood. The clonotype originates from a woman aged 25 to 39 in good health.

The CDR3 bases are TGTGCCAGCAGTAGGCGGGAGGCCTCCTACGAGCAGTACTTC. It specifies CASSRREASYEQYF. This sequence joins TRBV28 and TRBJ2-7, with TRBD2 matching 8 bases. The CDR3 spans 14 residues. Unmatched junction bases numbered 3, after V lost 5 bases and J lost 0 bases. Looked up from germline, CDR1 is MDHEN and CDR2 is SYDVKM.